Shown below are 22 T cell receptor beta chains from a single sample sequenced in a study of T cells in Graves' hyperthyroidism and ophthalmopathy. Amplified TCR beta CDR3 regions derived from RNA transcripts. HTBI primers were employed in a first-round RT-PCR of the TCR CDR3. TCRdb fed the multiplex PCR reads into MiXCR, producing one record per CDR3 protein. The top ten hold roughly 9.2% of the sample, which has about 400,000 distinct CDR3 sequences, approximately 13% seen once. The sequenced sample consisted of blood. These receptors all stem from a young woman with Graves' hyperthyroidism.

The sample holds many counts of this clonotype. The rearrangement uses TRBV19 and TRBJ2-1; TRBD2 agrees at 7 bases. The trim removed 4 bases at V and 5 bases at J, leaving 5 bases unmatched. This CDR3 has 14 residues. The V gene's germline CDR1 is LNHDA and CDR2 SQIVND (reference sequence). CDR3 protein: CASSKASGHNEQFF. CDR3 in DNA: TGTGCCAGTAGTAAGGCTAGCGGTCACAATGAGCAGTTCTTC.

Ten or more counts support this clonotype. The CDR3 coding sequence is TGTGCCAGTAGTACTCCAGGGGGCATCCAAGAGACCCAGTACTTC. This translates into CASSTPGGIQETQYF. J is TRBJ2-5 and V is TRBV19; 8 bases line up with TRBD1. Trimming cost V 4 bases and J 1 base; bases outside gene matches: 5. The germline V gene encodes CDR1 LNHDA and CDR2 SQIVND (reference sequence). The CDR3 has 15 residues.

This clonotype was detected many times. This sequence joins TRBV27 and TRBJ1-5, with D tentatively TRBD1 (6 bases). V was shortened by 2 bases and J by 10 bases, with 18 bases between the two germline ends. The CDR3 consists of 15 residues. Germline V gene data show CDR1 as MNHEY and CDR2 as SMNVEV (reference sequence). CDR3 in amino acids: CASSLGKGDVLPQHF. CDR3 in DNA: TGTGCCAGCAGTTTAGGGAAGGGGGACGTCCTTCCCCAGCATTTT.

In the case of this clonotype: A read error may account for a junction end that differs from germline. This chain links TRBV5-1 with TRBJ2-2; weak D call: TRBD1 (5 bases). Per germline, CDR1 SGHRS and CDR2 YFSETQ. This CDR3 contains 16 residues. CDR3 residues: CASSLSIQGPTGELFF. CDR3 DNA: TGTGCCAGCAGCTTGTCGATTCAGGGCCCCACCGGGGAGCTGTTTTTT.

There are many counts of this clonotype. The J gene is TRBJ1-1, the V gene TRBV2; possibly TRBD1 for D (5 bases). Trimming stripped 10 bases from V and 0 bases from J, with 15 bases between. Germline lookup yields CDR1 SNHLY and CDR2 FYNNEI. The CDR3 runs 14 residues. CDR3 bases: TGTGCCATCTCATGGGACGGTTTGAACACTGAAGCTTTCTTT. Its translation is CAISWDGLNTEAFF.

Comments on this clonotype: A much larger clonotype is one base distant, so this may be a read error. The chain joins TRBV9 to TRBJ2-5; D is unclear. CDR1 is SGDLS and CDR2 is YYNGEE in the germline V gene. There are 13 residues in the CDR3. The CDR3 is CANSVNLQETQYF. Written as DNA, the CDR3 is TGTGCCAACAGCGTAAACCTCCAAGAGACCCAGTACTTC.

This clonotype occurred many times. The gene calls are TRBV20-1 and TRBJ2-1; 7 bases line up with TRBD1. The CDR3 extends over 11 amino acids. The J segment lost 10 bases and the V segment lost 2 bases, leaving 2 bases of the junction unmatched. The germline V gene encodes CDR1 DFQATT and CDR2 SNEGSKA (reference sequence). In DNA form, the CDR3 reads TGCAGTGCTAGAAGGGGGCGGGAGCAGTTCTTC. It yields the protein CSARRGREQFF.

As to this clonotype: Given a much more abundant clone one base away, this may be a read error. The chain has TRBV5-1 and TRBJ2-1; unclear D gene. This CDR3 comprises 15 residues. Trimming removed 0 bases at V and 9 bases at J, with 16 bases between. CDR1 is SGHRS and CDR2 is YFSETQ in the germline V gene. The CDR3 DNA reads TGCGCCAGCAGCTTGGAACCTGGCGGTTGGGGTGAGCAGTTCTTC. Translated: CASSLEPGGWGEQFF.

This clonotype was found many times. The V and J genes are TRBV28 and TRBJ1-1; weak D call: TRBD1 (6 bases). With 7 bases removed from V and 1 base from J, the gap between germline ends came to 16 bases. The CDR3 totals 15 residues. Germline values: CDR1 MDHEN, CDR2 SYDVKM. The CDR3 DNA sequence: TGTGCCAGCAAACAGACAGGCCAATGGAACACTGAAGCTTTCTTT. Translated, it gives CASKQTGQWNTEAFF. The entire variable domain, with the rest obtained from reference TRBV28 and TRBJ1-1, is as follows: DVKVTQSSRYLVKRTGEKVFLECVQDMDHENMFWYRQDPGLGLRLIYFSYDVKMKEKGDIPEGYSVSREKKERFSLILESASTNQTSMYLCASKQTGQWNTEAFFGQGTRLTVV.

Ten or more counts support this clonotype. The chain combines TRBV7-8 with TRBJ1-1; the D gene is possibly TRBD1 (6 bases). The CDR3 runs to 17 residues. Germline V gene sequence: CDR1 SGHVS, CDR2 FQNEAQ. The V end was cut by 2 bases, the J end by 0 bases, with 16 bases between. This CDR3 is CASSLTEGGNMNTEAFF. The CDR3, as DNA: TGTGCCAGCAGCTTAACTGAGGGGGGGAATATGAACACTGAAGCTTTCTTT.

This clonotype was observed at least ten times. Relative to the germline gene, one junction end is altered; a read error may explain this. The chain is built from TRBV28 and TRBJ2-6; 7 bases fit TRBD2. CDR3 length equals 15 residues. CDR1 and CDR2 (germline): MDHEN, SYDVKM. The CDR3 coding sequence is TGCGCCAGCAGCTTGGGAGGGGCTGGGGCCAACGTCCTGACTTTC. The encoded protein is CASSLGGAGANVLTF.

The sample holds many counts of this clonotype. The chain is built from TRBV12-3 or TRBV12-4 and TRBJ1-1, with 9 bases lining up with TRBD1. The V and J ends lost 5 bases and 12 bases, in that order; junction bases with no gene match: 19. This CDR3 contains 16 residues. The CDR3: CASSLPFGDRDLRTFF. CDR3 bases: TGTGCCAGCAGTCTCCCGTTTGGGGACAGGGACTTGAGAACTTTCTTT.

This clonotype has ten or more counts. The chain recombines TRBV28 with TRBJ1-5, with 7 bases matching TRBD1. V was pared by 6 bases and J by 3 bases, with 8 bases of the junction left unmatched. This CDR3 has 15 residues. CDR1 MDHEN and CDR2 SYDVKM come from the germline V gene. The CDR3 sequence: CASSRVTGHNQPQHF. CDR3 sequence (DNA): TGTGCCAGCAGCCGAGTGACAGGGCACAATCAGCCCCAGCATTTT.

The chain carries TRBV20-1 and TRBJ2-1; no reliable D call. Trimming cost V 5 bases and J 10 bases, with 9 bases left between them. Germline assignment: CDR1 DFQATT and CDR2 SNEGSKA (reference sequence). CDR3 length equals 10 residues. The CDR3: CSASSREQFF. The CDR3 nucleotides read TGCAGTGCTTCCTCTAGGGAGCAGTTCTTC.

A note on this clonotype: A much larger clone differs by one base, so this may be a read error. V usage is TRBV7-3 and J usage is TRBJ2-2; tentatively, D is TRBD1 (6 bases). The CDR3 extends over 16 amino acids. Trimming left V 8 bases short and J 5 bases short, with 21 bases between. The V gene's germline CDR1 is SGHTA and CDR2 FQGTGA. The CDR3 sequence is CASGTHGQRGTGELFF. The CDR3, as DNA: TGTGCCAGCGGAACCCATGGACAGAGGGGTACCGGGGAGCTGTTTTTT.

This clonotype was observed at least ten times. This chain joins TRBV6-1 and TRBJ2-2; possibly TRBD1 or TRBD2 for D (5 bases each). Germline-derived CDR1 and CDR2 are MNHNS and SASEGT. V lost 7 bases and J 4 bases, leaving 13 bases between the germline ends. The CDR3 is made up of 14 amino acids. The CDR3 sequence: CASTRGEITGELFF. The CDR3 nucleotides are TGTGCCAGCACCAGAGGGGAGATCACCGGGGAGCTGTTTTTT.

This clonotype occurred many times. The rearrangement uses TRBV12-3 or TRBV12-4 and TRBJ2-1; 8 bases match TRBD2. After removal of 7 bases from V and 3 bases from J, the junction contained 20 bases not matched to a gene. This CDR3 region has 19 residues. CDR3 DNA sequence: TGTGCCAGCACCTCTAAGTGGGCGGGAGGACCTACAAACTACAATGAGCAGTTCTTC. It encodes CASTSKWAGGPTNYNEQFF.

This clonotype was recorded a few times. V and J are TRBV27 and TRBJ2-1; D may be TRBD1 (5 bases). The CDR3 sequence is 12 residues long. Germline lookup yields CDR1 MNHEY and CDR2 SMNVEV (reference sequence). V gave up 4 bases and J gave up 8 bases, with 9 bases separating them. This CDR3 reads CASSWEGDEQFF. The CDR3 nucleotides are TGTGCCAGCAGTTGGGAAGGGGATGAGCAGTTCTTC.

This clonotype was seen ten or more times. V is TRBV28 and J is TRBJ2-2; 10 bases fit TRBD2. CDR3 length: 17 amino acids. Trimming cost V 5 bases and J 1 base; bases outside gene matches: 7. Germline values: CDR1 MDHEN, CDR2 SYDVKM. For the CDR3, the DNA is TGTGCCAGCAGTGTACTAAGCGGGAGGGGGAACACCGGGGAGCTGTTTTTT. Protein sequence: CASSVLSGRGNTGELFF.

This clonotype was found a few times. This chain connects TRBV10-3 to TRBJ1-5; no clear D gene. The germline gives CDR1 ENHRY, CDR2 SYGVKD. V lost 4 bases and J lost 16, with 20 bases in between. This CDR3 comprises 13 residues. For the CDR3, the DNA is TGTGCCATCAGTGGGGATTATGGACGGATAACCCATTTT. Its protein product is CAISGDYGRITHF.

This clonotype was picked up many times. The genes are TRBV10-3 and TRBJ1-2; D not resolved. V dropped 0 bases and J dropped 2 bases, with 13 bases sitting between them. Per the germline V gene, CDR1 is ENHRY and CDR2 is SYGVKD. This CDR3 spans 16 amino acids. DNA for the CDR3: TGTGCCATCAGTGAGTCGGTCGACGGCTCAAACTATGGCTACACCTTC. Translated: CAISESVDGSNYGYTF.

In its sample, this clonotype was seen many times. The chain joins TRBV6-2 or TRBV6-3 to TRBJ1-1; D is undetermined. The CDR3 consists of 14 residues. Trimming cost V 2 bases and J 0 bases, with 7 bases left between them. Germline assignment: CDR1 MNHEY and CDR2 SVGEGT. The CDR3 sequence is CASSYGGLNTEAFF. CDR3 DNA sequence: TGTGCCAGCAGTTACGGCGGCTTGAACACTGAAGCTTTCTTT.